The 23 T cell receptor beta chains in this list originate from one sample, sequenced in a study of OX40 agonist ivuxolimab in advanced cancers. Clones were read by immunoSEQ multiplex PCR, and TCRdb kept only the in-frame ones, dropping some. The sample consists of more than 60,000 clones, 80% to 90% of them appearing once. The sample in question was CD4+ or CD8+ T cells sorted from blood, obtained in a trial of the OX40 agonist ivuxolimab. Receptors originate from an adult with an advanced solid tumor such as melanoma, head and neck, liver or kidney cancer.

This chain links TRBV27 with TRBJ2-7, with 7 nucleotides matching TRBD1. Trimming took 6 bases from V and 6 from J; bases not matched to a gene: 14. The CDR3 is 15 amino acids. The germline gives CDR1 MNHEY, CDR2 SMNVEV (reference sequence). CDR3 protein: CASSDSRTGVREQYF. CDR3 bases: TGTGCCAGCAGCGACTCCCGTACAGGGGTGCGCGAGCAGTACTTC.

The rearrangement links TRBV7-9 to TRBJ2-7, with D uncertain. Germline lookup yields CDR1 SEHNR and CDR2 FQNEAQ (reference sequence). This CDR3 is 11 amino acids long. The ends were cut back, 5 bases at V and 6 bases at J, with 8 bases in the middle. DNA for the CDR3: TGTGCCAGCAGCCCCGCCGTCGAGCAGTACTTC. It yields the protein CASSPAVEQYF.

This clone was observed a handful of times. The V gene is TRBV9, the J gene TRBJ1-5; no firm D call. The length of the CDR3 is 14 residues. Germline V gives CDR1 SGDLS, CDR2 YYNGEE. V shed 4 bases and J shed 0 bases, with 8 bases lying between them. CDR3 sequence: CASSPTDSNQPQHF. In DNA, the CDR3 is TGTGCCAGCAGCCCCACGGATAGCAATCAGCCCCAGCATTTT.

V and J are TRBV27 and TRBJ2-7; 10 nucleotides match TRBD2. This CDR3 spans 15 amino acids. Looked up from germline, CDR1 is MNHEY and CDR2 is SMNVEV (reference sequence). V gave up 5 bases and J gave up 4 bases; unmatched junction bases: 8. The CDR3 DNA reads as TGTGCCAGCAGTCCAGCGGGAGGGCCTTTATACGAGCAGTACTTC. Protein product: CASSPAGGPLYEQYF.

The chain recombines TRBV6-5 with TRBJ1-2, with TRBD1 as a possible D gene (6 bases). The CDR3 spans 14 residues. Trimming shortened V by 5 bases and J by 1 base, and 11 bases separated the two germline ends. Per germline, CDR1 MNHEY and CDR2 SVGAGI. DNA for the CDR3: TGTGCCAGCAGTCAGACAGGAGTTAACTATGGCTACACCTTC. Translating gives CASSQTGVNYGYTF.

The chain couples TRBV18 to TRBJ1-1; D possibly corresponds to TRBD1 (5 bases). From germline, CDR1 is KGHSH and CDR2 LQKENI. V lost 3 bases to trimming and J lost 2 bases, with 13 bases between them. The CDR3 is made up of 15 amino acids. Here the CDR3 reads CASSPFSDTNTEAFF. The CDR3 nucleotides read TGTGCCAGCTCACCCTTCTCGGACACCAACACTGAAGCTTTCTTT.

The J gene is TRBJ2-7, the V gene TRBV27; 9 bases align to TRBD1. Trimming at V came to 5 bases and at J to 3 bases, leaving 14 bases not matched to a gene. CDR3 length: 17 amino acids. CDR1 MNHEY and CDR2 SMNVEV come from the germline V gene (reference sequence). The CDR3 DNA reads as TGTGCCAGCAGTCCCAGCAGAATACAGGGGGCGAACTACGAGCAGTACTTC. Translating gives CASSPSRIQGANYEQYF.

This clone was found once. V and J are TRBV6-6 and TRBJ2-7; tentatively, D is TRBD1 (5 bases). Germline V gene data show CDR1 as MNHNY and CDR2 as SVGAGI (reference sequence). The CDR3 has 12 residues. Trimming removed 6 bases from V and 3 bases from J, with 9 bases in between. The CDR3 spells CASRPDSYEQYF. CDR3 nucleotides: TGTGCCAGCAGACCCGACAGCTACGAGCAGTACTTC.

This sequence joins TRBV7-9 and TRBJ2-7; possibly TRBD2 for D (5 bases). Germline V gives CDR1 SEHNR, CDR2 FQNEAQ (reference sequence). The CDR3 sequence is 12 residues long. Trimming took 5 bases from V and 7 from J, leaving 12 bases between them. The CDR3 nucleotides are TGTGCCAGCAGCCAGGCGTGGGAGGAGCAGTACTTC. This gives the protein CASSQAWEEQYF.

This chain joins TRBV7-6 and TRBJ2-7, with D hard to call. V was shortened by 5 bases and J by 1 base, with 15 bases between the two germline ends. The CDR3 is made up of 15 amino acids. From germline, CDR1 is SGHVS and CDR2 FNYEAQ. This CDR3 is CASSPTPEFSYEQYF. The DNA of the CDR3 is TGTGCCAGCAGCCCGACTCCAGAATTTTCCTACGAGCAGTACTTC. The full variable domain, rest sourced from reference TRBV7-6 and TRBJ2-7, is GAGVSQSPRYKVTKRGQDVALRCDPISGHVSLYWYRQALGQGPEFLTYFNYEAQQDKSGLPNDRFSAERPEGSISTLTIQRTEQRDSAMYRCASSPTPEFSYEQYFGPGTRLTVT.

In this sample, this clone turned up once. The chain's CDR3 is CASSVRANEQFF. As DNA, the CDR3 is TGTGCCAGCAGCGTTAGGGCAAATGAGCAGTTCTTC. J is TRBJ2-1 and V is TRBV5-4; D call uncertain. Germline V gene data show CDR1 as SGHNT and CDR2 as YYREEE (reference sequence). CDR3 size: 12 residues. Between the trimmed V and J ends, which lost 4 bases and 7 bases, there was a span of 9 bases.

This chain connects TRBV27 to TRBJ2-1; tentatively, D is TRBD2 (6 bases). Trimming took off 3 bases at V and 0 bases at J, with 18 bases between the two ends. The CDR3 length is 18 residues. Germline CDR1 and CDR2: MNHEY and SMNVEV (reference sequence). CDR3 sequence: CASSFLARGSSSYNEQFF. In DNA form, the CDR3 reads TGTGCCAGCAGTTTCCTTGCGCGGGGATCGAGCTCCTACAATGAGCAGTTCTTC.

The V gene is TRBV7-3, the J gene TRBJ2-1; 11 bases are shared with TRBD2. V lost 2 bases, J lost 9 bases, and 9 bases stayed unmatched. The germline gives CDR1 SGHTA, CDR2 FQGTGA. The CDR3 contains 16 residues. The CDR3 loop reads CASSLHGTSGLSEQFF. For the CDR3, the DNA is TGTGCCAGCAGCTTACATGGGACTAGCGGCTTGAGTGAGCAGTTCTTC.

The chain joins TRBV6-1 to TRBJ1-1; D remains unclear. Looked up from germline, CDR1 is MNHNS and CDR2 is SASEGT. Trimming stripped 8 bases from V and 0 bases from J, with 16 bases between. CDR3 length equals 15 residues. CDR3 DNA: TGTGCCAGCCCAGGAGGCCTCACTATGAACACTGAAGCTTTCTTT. Its protein is CASPGGLTMNTEAFF.

The chain employs TRBV15 and TRBJ2-7; TRBD1 agrees at 7 bases. V shed 5 bases, J shed 2 bases, and the junction held 3 bases outside the gene matches. The CDR3 sequence is 13 residues long. Germline values: CDR1 LNHNV, CDR2 YYDKDF (reference sequence). In DNA form, the CDR3 reads TGTGCCACCAGCCATGACAGGGCCTACGAGCAGTACTTC. Translation gives CATSHDRAYEQYF. The whole variable domain, filled in from reference TRBV15 and TRBJ2-7, reads DAMVIQNPRYQVTQFGKPVTLSCSQTLNHNVMYWYQQKSSQAPKLLFHYYDKDFNNEADTPDNFQSRRPNTSFCFLDIRSPGLGDTAMYLCATSHDRAYEQYFGPGTRLTVT.

The rearrangement links TRBV4-2 to TRBJ2-3; D gene unclear. Germline assignment: CDR1 LGHNA and CDR2 YNFKEQ. This CDR3 is built from 15 residues. Trimming left V 1 base short and J 3 bases short, with 11 bases between. DNA of the CDR3: TGTGCCAGCAGCCAAGCCCCAGGAACGACAGATACGCAGTATTTT. Translated, it gives CASSQAPGTTDTQYF.

V gene TRBV4-1 combines with J gene TRBJ1-4; 7 bases match TRBD1. Germline V gene data show CDR1 as MGHRA and CDR2 as YSYEKL. J lost 6 bases, V lost 6 bases, and 4 bases had no gene match. The CDR3 covers 13 residues. The CDR3, as DNA: TGCGCCAGCAGAAGGCAGGGGGATGAAAAACTGTTTTTT. Amino acids: CASRRQGDEKLFF.

The V call is TRBV2, the J call TRBJ2-1; D gene ambiguous. The CDR3 is made up of 16 amino acids. CDR1 SNHLY and CDR2 FYNNEI come from the germline V gene. V was pared by 3 bases and J by 0 bases, with 12 bases between. The CDR3 DNA reads as TGTGCCAGCAGTGACCCGCCGAAAAGCTCCTACAATGAGCAGTTCTTC. Protein sequence: CASSDPPKSSYNEQFF. Complete variable domain (other parts from reference TRBV2 and TRBJ2-1): EPEVTQTPSHQVTQMGQEVILRCVPISNHLYFYWYRQILGQKVEFLVSFYNNEISEKSEIFDDQFSVERPDGSNFTLKIRSTKLEDSAMYFCASSDPPKSSYNEQFFGPGTRLTVL.

This chain uses TRBV27 with TRBJ1-2, with 8 bases aligning to TRBD1. The V gene's germline CDR1 is MNHEY and CDR2 SMNVEV (reference sequence). The junction had 14 bases not matched to a gene; V was cut back by 0 bases and J by 8 bases. This CDR3 region has 17 residues. CDR3 residues: CASSLSQGAGLIWGYTF. Written as DNA, the CDR3 is TGTGCCAGCAGTTTATCCCAGGGGGCAGGACTCATTTGGGGCTACACCTTC.

This clone was observed once. The chain joins TRBV28 to TRBJ2-7; possibly TRBD2 for D (5 bases). The CDR3 is 15 amino acids. V was pared by 5 bases and J by 4 bases, with 18 bases between. Germline lookup yields CDR1 MDHEN and CDR2 SYDVKM. The chain's CDR3 is CASSQRTKDQYEQYF. Here the CDR3 DNA reads TGTGCCAGCAGTCAGCGGACCAAGGACCAGTACGAGCAGTACTTC. Supplemented by reference TRBV28 and TRBJ2-7, the full variable domain reads DVKVTQSSRYLVKRTGEKVFLECVQDMDHENMFWYRQDPGLGLRLIYFSYDVKMKEKGDIPEGYSVSREKKERFSLILESASTNQTSMYLCASSQRTKDQYEQYFGPGTRLTVT.

The gene calls are TRBV16 and TRBJ1-5; D unclear. Germline CDR1 reads KGHSY; CDR2 reads FQNENV. V shed 4 bases and J shed 0 bases, with 13 bases lying between them. CDR3 size: 16 residues. CDR3 in DNA: TGTGCCAGCAGCCCCCCGGCAGCTTATAGCAATCAGCCCCAGCATTTT. It specifies CASSPPAAYSNQPQHF.

The V and J genes are TRBV5-1 and TRBJ2-5; D gene unclear. Trimming took off 1 base at V and 5 bases at J, with 12 bases between the two ends. From germline, CDR1 is SGHRS and CDR2 YFSETQ. This CDR3 is 14 amino acids long. The CDR3 protein is CASSLFGNSETQYF. The DNA of the CDR3 is TGCGCCAGCAGCTTGTTTGGTAATTCGGAGACCCAGTACTTC. Full variable domain (outside the CDR3, taken from reference TRBV5-1 and TRBJ2-5): KAGVTQTPRYLIKTRGQQVTLSCSPISGHRSVSWYQQTPGQGLQFLFEYFSETQRNKGNFPGRFSGRQFSNSRSEMNVSTLELGDSALYLCASSLFGNSETQYFGPGTRLLVL.

This clone was seen a single time. The CDR3: CASSFGDTEAFF. In nucleotides, the CDR3 is TGTGCCAGCAGCTTTGGTGACACTGAAGCTTTCTTT. This chain links TRBV7-9 with TRBJ1-1; D remains unclear. Trimming removed 3 bases at V and 3 bases at J, with 5 bases between. Germline V gene data show CDR1 as SEHNR and CDR2 as FQNEAQ (reference sequence). The CDR3 totals 12 residues.